This T cell receptor (beta chain) was sequenced during a study of OX40 agonist ivuxolimab in advanced cancers. Study-level background: Eligibility rules accepted prior anti-PD-1, anti-PD-L1 or anti-CTLA-4 therapy, and 35% to 45% had some. The study, taken as a whole, reports: Among some nonresponders, normalized T-cell clonal expansion was also low.

This clone was recorded once. What it recognizes is unknown. The data were produced by immunoSEQ multiplex PCR, yet TCRdb's version contains in-frame clones alone and is incomplete. Of 80,000 to 100,000 clones listed, under 95% are singletons. Peripheral blood came from all dose cohorts at three timepoints. Germline CDR1 LNHDA, CDR2 SQIVND (reference sequence). V shed 7 bases and J shed 2 bases, with 21 bases lying between them. The CDR3 length is 17 residues. This sequence originates from an adult with an advanced solid tumor such as melanoma, head and neck, liver or kidney cancer. This chain connects TRBV19 to TRBJ1-5; maybe TRBD1 (6 bases). Sequences were derived from CD4+ or CD8+ T cells sorted from blood, sampled in a trial of the OX40 agonist ivuxolimab. The CDR3 loop reads CASTQLPRTVGNQPQHF. CDR3 nucleotide sequence: TGTGCCAGTACCCAGTTACCCAGGACAGTGGGCAATCAGCCCCAGCATTTT. Using reference TRBV19 and TRBJ1-5 for the parts outside the CDR3, the full variable domain is DGGITQSPKYLFRKEGQNVTLSCEQNLNHDAMYWYRQDPGQGLRLIYYSQIVNDFQKGDIAEGYSVSREKKESFPLTVTSAQKNPTAFYLCASTQLPRTVGNQPQHFGDGTRLSIL.